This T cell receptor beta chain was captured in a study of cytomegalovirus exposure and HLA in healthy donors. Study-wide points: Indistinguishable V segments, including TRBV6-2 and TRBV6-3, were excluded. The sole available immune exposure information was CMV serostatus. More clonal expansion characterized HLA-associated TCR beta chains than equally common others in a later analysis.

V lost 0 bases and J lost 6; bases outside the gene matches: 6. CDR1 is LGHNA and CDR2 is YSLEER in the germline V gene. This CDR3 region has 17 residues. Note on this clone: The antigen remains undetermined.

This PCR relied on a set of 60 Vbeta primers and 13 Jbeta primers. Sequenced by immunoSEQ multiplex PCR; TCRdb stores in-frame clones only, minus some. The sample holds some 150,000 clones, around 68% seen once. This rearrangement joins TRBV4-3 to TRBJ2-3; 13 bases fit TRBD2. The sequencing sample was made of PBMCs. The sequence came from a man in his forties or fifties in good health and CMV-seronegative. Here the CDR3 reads CASSQDTSGRVGDTQYF. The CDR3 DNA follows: TGCGCCAGCAGCCAAGATACTAGCGGGAGGGTAGGGGATACGCAGTATTTT.